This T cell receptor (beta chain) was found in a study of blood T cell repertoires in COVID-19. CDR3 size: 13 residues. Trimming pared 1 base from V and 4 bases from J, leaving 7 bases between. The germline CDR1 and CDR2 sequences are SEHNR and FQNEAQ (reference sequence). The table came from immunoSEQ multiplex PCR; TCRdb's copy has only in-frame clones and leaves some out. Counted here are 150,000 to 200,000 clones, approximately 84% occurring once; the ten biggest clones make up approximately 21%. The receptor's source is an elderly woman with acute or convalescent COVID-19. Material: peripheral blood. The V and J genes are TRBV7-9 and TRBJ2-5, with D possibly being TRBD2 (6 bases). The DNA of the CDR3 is TGTGCCAGCAGCTTAGTGGGAGGAGAGACCCAGTACTTC. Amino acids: CASSLVGGETQYF.